The rows below give T cell receptor beta chains drawn from one sample of a study of shared clonotypes between healthy human individuals. TCRdb's table, derived via immunoSEQ multiplex PCR, lists solely in-frame clones and lacks some. The table includes about 2.1 million clones, around 93% detected once. Material: naive CD8+ T cells from PBMCs. The receptors stem from a man between 18 and 29 years old in good health. Some clones in this sample may be carry-over from other donors' samples. Each CDR3 is given with its conserved first and last residue. D genes are given only for firm matches. A clone size is listed for some rows: how often the clone was seen (once, few, many), or a class if it is expanded.

d_call,v_call,j_call,clone_size,cdr3_nt,cdr3_aa
TRBD1,TRBV30,TRBJ1-1,-,TGTGCCTGGGGAGAGGGGACAGGGGCGAACACTGAAGCTTTCTTT,CAWGEGTGANTEAFF
TRBD1,TRBV6-6,TRBJ1-2,once,TGTGCCAGTACCTTCTCACAGGGGAACTATGGCTACACCTTC,CASTFSQGNYGYTF
-,TRBV28,TRBJ2-7,-,TGTGCCAGCAGTTTAGAGGAGGGGTTCTACGAGCAGTACTTC,CASSLEEGFYEQYF
-,TRBV29-1,TRBJ1-1,-,TGCAGCGTTGAAGGGGAGGGGTTAGAGGGGAACACTGAAGCTTTCTTT,CSVEGEGLEGNTEAFF
-,TRBV27,TRBJ1-1,-,TGTGCCAGCAACCCTTATCGGGCGAACACTGAAGCTTTCTTT,CASNPYRANTEAFF
-,TRBV12-1,TRBJ2-1,-,TGTGCCAACCTGAGTAGCGGGAGAGGTTGCGATGAGCAGTTCTTC,CANLSSGRGCDEQFF
TRBD2,TRBV7-9,TRBJ2-1,-,TGTGCCAGCAGCTTGGGACTAGCGGGAAACGGTTACAATGAGCAGTTCTTC,CASSLGLAGNGYNEQFF
-,TRBV9,TRBJ2-7,-,TGTGCCAGCAGCTCGGCACCCTACGAGCAGTACTTC,CASSSAPYEQYF
TRBD1,TRBV29-1,TRBJ2-7,-,TGCAGCGTATGGACAGGGGGCTCCTACGAGCAGTACTTC,CSVWTGGSYEQYF
-,TRBV7-6,TRBJ2-5,-,TGTGCCAGCAGCCGAACATTGGCAGAGACCCAGTACTTC,CASSRTLAETQYF
TRBD2,TRBV6-6,TRBJ2-1,-,TGTGCCACTGAAGAGGCGGGAGTCTTAAATGAGCAGTTCTTC,CATEEAGVLNEQFF
-,TRBV5-1,TRBJ2-5,-,TGCGCCAGCAGCTTGGAGGGGAATCAAGAGACCCAGTACTTC,CASSLEGNQETQYF
-,TRBV30,TRBJ1-1,-,TGTGCCTGGGAACATCGAACAGGTGAAGCTTTCTTT,CAWEHRTGEAFF
TRBD1,TRBV7-9,TRBJ1-2,-,TGTGCCAGCAGCTTAGTAGGGACAGACTATGGCTACACCTTC,CASSLVGTDYGYTF
-,TRBV19,TRBJ2-1,-,TGTGCCAGTAGTCATCTTTCCAATGAGCAGTTCTTC,CASSHLSNEQFF
-,TRBV6-6,TRBJ1-1,few,TGTGCCAGCAGTCGGGGTAACACTGAAGCTTTCTTT,CASSRGNTEAFF
TRBD2,TRBV10-3,TRBJ2-2,-,TGTGCCATCAGTCGAAGCCAACCGGGACTAGCGGGGATGAACACCGGGGAGCTGTTTTTT,CAISRSQPGLAGMNTGELFF
-,TRBV27,TRBJ1-1,-,TGTGCCAGCAGTTTATCGATGGGGGCGAGGACTGAAGCTTTCTTT,CASSLSMGARTEAFF
TRBD2,TRBV5-5,TRBJ2-1,-,TGTGCCAGCAGCTCCAGCGGGAGGTTTACTGAGCAGTTCTTC,CASSSSGRFTEQFF
TRBD1,TRBV27,TRBJ2-7,-,TGTGCCAGCAGAGAGGGGGCAGGGATGCCGAGCTACGAGCAGTACTTC,CASREGAGMPSYEQYF
-,TRBV21-1,TRBJ2-2,-,TGTGCCAGCGAATACCGGACTAGCGGATTGGCGAACACCGGGGAGCTGTTTTTT,CASEYRTSGLANTGELFF
TRBD1,TRBV6-1,TRBJ1-4,-,TGTGCCAGCAGCGCGGACAGGGGGCATGAAAAACTGTTTTTT,CASSADRGHEKLFF
-,TRBV7-7,TRBJ2-7,-,TGTGCCAGCAGTCTCGGACCTGGATGGGAGCAGTACTTC,CASSLGPGWEQYF
-,TRBV19,TRBJ2-7,once,TGTGCCAGTAGTATAATTGGCGGCTCCTACGAGCAGTACTTC,CASSIIGGSYEQYF